This T cell receptor beta chain was captured by sequencing in a study of T cell responses to AZD1222 COVID-19 vaccine. In the case of this clone: No antigen is known for it.

The repertoire was sequenced with immunoSEQ multiplex PCR; TCRdb's copy has only in-frame clones and lacks some. The sample holds under 200,000 clones, roughly 92% seen once. General study results and limits: Two doses of AZD1222 preceded a rise in Spike-specific TCR breadth and depth. Among AZD1222 vaccinees, only six or seven were seropositive at baseline. Spike was spanned by vaccine-associated CD4 TCRs, which were dominant at 160-218 and 743-854.

Germline CDR1 is SGDLS and CDR2 is YYNGEE. Unmatched junction bases numbered 11, after V lost 4 bases and J lost 8 bases. This CDR3 region has 14 residues. Here the sequenced sample was peripheral blood, taken on day 0 of AZD1222 vaccination. This receptor was obtained from an adult in good health. The chain employs TRBV9 and TRBJ1-2; the match to TRBD1 covers 7 bases. The DNA of the CDR3 is TGTGCCAGCAGCCTCCGACAGGGAGTTAGCGGCTACACCTTC. Translating it yields CASSLRQGVSGYTF.